The T cell receptor beta chain described here comes from a study of blood T cell repertoires in COVID-19. Turning to the study itself: Sources were T cells, B-cell-depleted T cells, or PBMCs; the material itself was cDNA or gDNA.

V lost 0 bases to trimming and J lost 1 base; unmatched junction nucleotides: 6. CDR1 is MGHRA and CDR2 is YSYEKL in the germline V gene. This CDR3 is 17 amino acids long. In the source study's methods: Nucleated cell counts were estimated from reference gene primer amplification. Assay used: immunoSEQ multiplex PCR; TCRdb lists only in-frame clones, some missing. The V and J calls and clone size come from that table; D and trimming were worked out from the DNA. This repertoire shows around 260,000 clones, 75% to 90% found once; its top ten account for about 3%. The chain joins TRBV4-1 to TRBJ2-1; 7 bases agree with TRBD2. This clonotype originated in a woman aged 25 to 45 with active or convalescent COVID-19. Material: peripheral blood. The CDR3 is CASSQDLEAGSYNEQFF. The CDR3 nucleotides are TGCGCCAGCAGCCAAGATTTGGAAGCGGGGTCCTACAATGAGCAGTTCTTC.